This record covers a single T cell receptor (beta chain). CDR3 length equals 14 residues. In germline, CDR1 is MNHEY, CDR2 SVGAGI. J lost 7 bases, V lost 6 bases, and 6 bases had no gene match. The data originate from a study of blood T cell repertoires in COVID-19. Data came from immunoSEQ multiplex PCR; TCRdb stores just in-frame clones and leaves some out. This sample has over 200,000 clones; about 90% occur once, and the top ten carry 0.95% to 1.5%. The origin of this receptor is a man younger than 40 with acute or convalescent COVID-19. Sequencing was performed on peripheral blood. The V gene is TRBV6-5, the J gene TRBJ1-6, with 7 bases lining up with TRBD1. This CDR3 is CASSKGDRNSPLHF. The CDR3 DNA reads TGTGCCAGCAGCAAAGGGGACAGAAATTCACCCCTCCACTTT.